The 9 T cell receptor beta chains in this list originate from one sample, sequenced in a study of blood T cells in healthy people across ages. The use of a sample-barcoded 5' primer and a J-beta primer mix characterized a second PCR of roughly 6 to 11 cycles. TCRdb re-called the 5' RACE reads with MiXCR, one entry per CDR3 protein. Among roughly 2 million distinct CDR3 sequences listed, just under 50% were seen once. Sequencing was carried out using blood. Receptors originate from a middle-aged woman in good health.

The chain is built from TRBV6-5 and TRBJ2-5; maybe TRBD2 (5 bases). Trimming removed 2 bases at V and 5 bases at J, with 18 bases between. The CDR3 length is 16 residues. Germline V gene lookup returns CDR1 MNHEY and CDR2 SVGAGI. The CDR3: CASSYIGSGLHETQYF. CDR3 bases: TGTGCCAGCAGTTACATAGGTTCGGGGTTACACGAGACCCAGTACTTC.

This sequence joins TRBV4-2 and TRBJ1-5; tentatively, D is TRBD1 (5 bases). The CDR3 is 18 residues long. With 1 base removed from V and 9 bases from J, the gap between germline ends came to 25 bases. The germline V gene has CDR1 LGHNA and CDR2 YNFKEQ. DNA for the CDR3: TGTGCCAGCAGCCAAGTCGGCTCGAGCGGGGGAGGCATGTGGCCCCAGCATTTT. Residues: CASSQVGSSGGGMWPQHF.

The rearrangement links TRBV20-1 to TRBJ1-5; D is unclear. CDR3 length equals 11 residues. Germline-derived CDR1 and CDR2 are DFQATT and SNEGSKA (reference sequence). Trimming took 5 bases from V and 9 from J, leaving 11 bases between them. CDR3 DNA sequence: TGCAGTGCTGGCGCCCTTTTGCCCCAGCATTTT. It translates to CSAGALLPQHF.

In regard to this clonotype: An end of the junction differs from the germline gene, which may be a read error. The gene calls are TRBV27 and TRBJ1-4, with 7 nucleotides matching TRBD1. CDR3 size: 14 residues. Germline V gives CDR1 MNHEY, CDR2 SMNVEV (reference sequence). The CDR3 sequence: CASSLGQTNEKPFF. In nucleotides, the CDR3 is TGTGCCAGCAGTTTGGGACAGACTAATGAAAAACCGTTTTTT.

About this clonotype: The junction departs from the called germline gene at one end, perhaps through a read error. The V gene is TRBV2, the J gene TRBJ2-7, with D unclear. There are 11 residues in the CDR3. CDR1 is SNHLY, CDR2 FYNNEI, per germline. In DNA form, the CDR3 reads TGTGCCAGCGGCCCATCCTGCGAGCAGTACTTC. This encodes CASGPSCEQYF.

V usage is TRBV24-1 and J usage is TRBJ1-2, with 8 bases fitting TRBD1. The CDR3 is 14 residues long. The germline V gene has CDR1 KGHDR and CDR2 SFDVKD. With 4 bases clipped from V and 5 bases from J, the junction kept 5 bases outside the gene matches. The CDR3 loop is CATSDARTGYGYTF. DNA for the CDR3: TGTGCCACCAGTGACGCCAGGACAGGGTATGGCTACACCTTC.

The V gene is TRBV6-2 or TRBV6-3, the J gene TRBJ2-3; the D is unclear. Germline CDR1 is MNHEY and CDR2 is SVGEGT. V shed 5 bases and J shed 9 bases, with 9 bases lying between them. This CDR3 comprises 11 residues. The CDR3 DNA reads as TGTGCCAGCAGTCAATACGGAACGCAGTATTTT. It codes for CASSQYGTQYF.

V gene TRBV9 combines with J gene TRBJ2-5; 7 nucleotides agree with TRBD2. The germline V gene has CDR1 SGDLS and CDR2 YYNGEE. The CDR3 totals 16 residues. V was pared by 2 bases and J by 11 bases, with 18 bases of the junction left unmatched. Here the CDR3 reads CASSVGERGGKNEQYF. The CDR3, as DNA: TGTGCCAGCAGCGTGGGGGAGCGGGGTGGAAAAAATGAGCAGTACTTC.

The rearrangement uses TRBV6-5 and TRBJ2-5, with TRBD2 matching over 8 bases. The CDR3 is made up of 17 amino acids. The V gene end was trimmed by 2 bases and the J gene end by 0 bases; junction bases not matched to a gene: 8. The germline V gene encodes CDR1 MNHEY and CDR2 SVGAGI. CDR3 in amino acids: CASSYAASGGHQETQYF. CDR3 nucleotide sequence: TGTGCCAGCAGTTACGCGGCCAGCGGGGGCCACCAAGAGACCCAGTACTTC.